This T cell receptor beta chain derives from a study of shared clonotypes between healthy human individuals. The CDR3 length is 12 residues. V gave up 10 bases and J gave up 3 bases, with 12 bases separating them. Germline V gives CDR1 ENHRY, CDR2 SYGVKD. In regard to this clone: Its cognate antigen is unknown.

Under the authors' procedure: Because ImmunoSEQ provided only junction sequences with no quality scores, the filtering differed. Only in-frame clones appear in the TCRdb table, and some are missing; sequencing was by immunoSEQ multiplex PCR. V and J calls and clone size come straight from that table; D and trimming were deduced from the DNA. Of over 1.4 million clones detected, roughly 95% appear once; the ten largest clones hold approximately 1.2%. The study, taken as a whole, reports: Limited genetic and exposure-history diversity came from having few donors.

The sequenced sample was naive CD4+ T cells sorted from blood. The subset: CD45RA+ positively selected. V usage is TRBV10-3 and J usage is TRBJ2-5; D perhaps matches TRBD1 (5 bases). The clonotype originates from a man aged 25 to 45 in good health. The CDR3 nucleotides read TGTGCCACCGGACATGTTGAAGAGACCCAGTACTTC. Amino acid sequence: CATGHVEETQYF.